This entry features one T cell receptor beta chain sequence. This CDR3 comprises 16 residues. The sample comes from a study of blood T cell repertoires in COVID-19. Study information: COVID-19 samples collected from the United States, Italy and Spain covered acute and convalescent phases. PBMCs, B-cell-depleted T cells, or T cells provided the cDNA or gDNA that made up the material.

The protocol was immunoSEQ multiplex PCR, while the TCRdb copy is restricted to in-frame clones and leaves out a portion. The sample yields some 120,000 clones, 70% to 85% seen once. The source of this sequence is a man aged 70-80 years with active or convalescent COVID-19. What was sequenced was peripheral blood. The chain joins TRBV21-1 to TRBJ1-2. TRBV21-1 is a known pseudogene. The CDR3 sequence: CASTVDGGRPNYGYTF. The DNA for the CDR3 is TGTGCCAGCACCGTAGACGGGGGACGTCCTAACTATGGCTACACCTTC.